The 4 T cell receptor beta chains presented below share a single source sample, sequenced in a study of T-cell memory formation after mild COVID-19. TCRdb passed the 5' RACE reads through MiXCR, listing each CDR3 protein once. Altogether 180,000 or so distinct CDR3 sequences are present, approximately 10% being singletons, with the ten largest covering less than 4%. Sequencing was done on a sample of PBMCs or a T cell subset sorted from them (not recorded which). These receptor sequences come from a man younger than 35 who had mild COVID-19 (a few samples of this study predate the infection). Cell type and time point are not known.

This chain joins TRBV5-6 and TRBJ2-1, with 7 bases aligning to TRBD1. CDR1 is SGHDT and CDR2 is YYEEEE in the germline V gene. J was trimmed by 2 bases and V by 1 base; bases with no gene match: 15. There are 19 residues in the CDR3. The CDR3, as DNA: TGTGCCAGCAGCTTGTTGAGGGGATACAGGGGTGGCGCCTACAATGAGCAGTTCTTC. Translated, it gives CASSLLRGYRGGAYNEQFF. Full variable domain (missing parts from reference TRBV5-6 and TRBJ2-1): DAGVTQSPTHLIKTRGQQVTLRCSPKSGHDTVSWYQQALGQGPQFIFQYYEEEERQRGNFPDRFSGHQFPNYSSELNVNALLLGDSALYLCASSLLRGYRGGAYNEQFFGPGTRLTVL.

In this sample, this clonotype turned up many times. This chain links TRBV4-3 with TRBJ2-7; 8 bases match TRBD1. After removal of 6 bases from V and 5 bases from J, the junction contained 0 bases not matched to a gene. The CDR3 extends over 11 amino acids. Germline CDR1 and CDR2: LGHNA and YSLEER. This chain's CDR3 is CASRQGDEQYF. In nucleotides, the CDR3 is TGCGCCAGCAGACAGGGGGACGAGCAGTACTTC.

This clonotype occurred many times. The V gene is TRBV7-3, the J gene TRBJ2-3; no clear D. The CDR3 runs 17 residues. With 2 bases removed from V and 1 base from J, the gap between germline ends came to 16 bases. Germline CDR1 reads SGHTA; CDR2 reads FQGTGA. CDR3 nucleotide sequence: TGTGCCAGCAGCTTACGTGCCGCGTCCTGGGGCACAGATACGCAGTATTTT. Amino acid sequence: CASSLRAASWGTDTQYF.

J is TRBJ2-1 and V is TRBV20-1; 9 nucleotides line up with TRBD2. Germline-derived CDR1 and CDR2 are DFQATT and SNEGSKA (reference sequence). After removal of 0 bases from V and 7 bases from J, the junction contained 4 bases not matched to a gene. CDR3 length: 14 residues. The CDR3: CSARDSLAGNEQFF. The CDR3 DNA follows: TGCAGTGCTAGAGATTCGCTAGCGGGAAATGAGCAGTTCTTC.